This entry lists 10 T cell receptor beta chains sequenced from one sample in a study of cytomegalovirus exposure and HLA in healthy donors. Primers included in the PCR were 60 Vbeta and 13 Jbeta primers. Only in-frame clones appear in the TCRdb table, and some are missing; sequencing was by immunoSEQ multiplex PCR. The sample yields 50,000 to 70,000 clones, 70% to 85% seen once. Sequenced input: PBMCs. The receptors derive from a girl under 18 in good health and CMV-seropositive.

As concerns this clone: A junction boundary mismatches the germline segment, possibly from a read error. The rearrangement uses TRBV11-2 and TRBJ2-1, with 9 bases that match TRBD1. The CDR3 is 15 amino acids. Germline CDR1 SGHAT, CDR2 FQNNGV. CDR3 loop: CASSLEGTGYNEQFF. The CDR3 DNA reads as TGTGCCAGCAGCCTAGAGGGGACAGGGTACAATGAGCAGTTCTTC.

Points on this clone: One end of the junction fails to match germline, which may point to a read error. This chain joins TRBV20-1 and TRBJ1-1; no firm D call. The CDR3 length is 8 residues. Germline V lookup: CDR1 DFQATT, CDR2 SNEGSKA (reference sequence). CDR3 amino acids: CSASSRIF. The DNA for the CDR3 is TGCAGTGCTAGCTCTAGGATCTTT.

J is TRBJ2-2 and V is TRBV7-9; 15 positions agree with TRBD2. V was clipped by 4 bases and J by 0 bases; unmatched bases: 3. The germline gives CDR1 SEHNR, CDR2 FQNEAQ (reference sequence). The CDR3 sequence is 18 residues long. The CDR3 sequence is CASSSRTSGRANTGELFF. CDR3 in DNA: TGTGCCAGCAGCTCCCGGACTAGCGGGAGGGCGAACACCGGGGAGCTGTTTTTT.

The chain links TRBV6-6 to TRBJ2-1; tentatively, D is TRBD2 (6 bases). Trimming took off 8 bases at V and 3 bases at J, with 20 bases between the two ends. CDR3 length equals 16 residues. Per germline, CDR1 MNHNY and CDR2 SVGAGI (reference sequence). In DNA form, the CDR3 reads TGTGCCAGCTATAAAAGCCCGCGGGGTAACTACAATGAGCAGTTCTTC. Its protein product is CASYKSPRGNYNEQFF.

The rearrangement joins TRBV2 to TRBJ1-3, with D maybe TRBD1 (5 bases). The CDR3 consists of 16 residues. Per the germline V gene, CDR1 is SNHLY and CDR2 is FYNNEI. Trimming left V 5 bases short and J 0 bases short, with 14 bases between. CDR3 residues: CASSLKLGVSGNTIYF. The DNA of the CDR3 is TGTGCCAGCAGTTTAAAGCTAGGGGTCTCTGGAAACACCATATATTTT.

The genes are TRBV29-1 and TRBJ1-1, with 8 bases identical to TRBD1. Germline V CDR1 and CDR2: SQVTM, ANQGSEA. The CDR3 contains 13 residues. Trimming removed 7 bases from V and 3 bases from J; junction bases left unmatched: 7. The CDR3 DNA reads TGCAGCGCCTCGACAGGGGCTGACACTGAAGCTTTCTTT. Its translation: CSASTGADTEAFF.

V usage is TRBV19 and J usage is TRBJ1-3, with D unresolved. Trimming left V 9 bases short and J 0 bases short, with 12 bases between. The CDR3 loop spans 14 amino acids. The germline gives CDR1 LNHDA, CDR2 SQIVND (reference sequence). This CDR3 is CARTVWNSGNTIYF. The CDR3 region has the DNA TGTGCCAGAACAGTGTGGAACTCTGGAAACACCATATATTTT. The full variable domain, in which reference TRBV19 and TRBJ1-3 provide the parts outside the CDR3, is DGGITQSPKYLFRKEGQNVTLSCEQNLNHDAMYWYRQDPGQGLRLIYYSQIVNDFQKGDIAEGYSVSREKKESFPLTVTSAQKNPTAFYLCARTVWNSGNTIYFGEGSWLTVV.

The chain employs TRBV28 and TRBJ1-3; the D gene is possibly TRBD1 (5 bases). Per germline, CDR1 MDHEN and CDR2 SYDVKM. This CDR3 comprises 13 residues. Deletions cut 6 bases from V and 0 bases from J, with 6 bases between. The CDR3 DNA sequence: TGTGCCAGCAGCGACAGCTCTGGAAACACCATATATTTT. This sequence encodes CASSDSSGNTIYF.

This clone was seen once. The rearrangement uses TRBV7-8 and TRBJ2-7; TRBD1 matches 10 bases. The germline V gene has CDR1 SGHVS and CDR2 FQNEAQ. This CDR3 has 14 amino acids. V was pared by 7 bases and J by 1 base, with 4 bases of the junction left unmatched. CDR3 bases: TGTGCCAGCACCCCGGGACAGGGGTCCTACGAGCAGTACTTC. This gives the protein CASTPGQGSYEQYF.

The J gene is TRBJ2-5, the V gene TRBV30, with D perhaps TRBD1 (5 bases). Looked up from germline, CDR1 is GTSNPN and CDR2 is SVGIG (reference sequence). Trimming left V 5 bases short and J 2 bases short, with 6 bases between. The CDR3 is 11 residues long. DNA for the CDR3: TGTGCCTGGGACAGACAAGAGACCCAGTACTTC. Translated: CAWDRQETQYF. The variable domain in full, completed from reference TRBV30 and TRBJ2-5, reads SQTIHQWPATLVQPVGSPLSLECTVEGTSNPNLYWYRQAAGRGLQLLFYSVGIGQISSEVPQNLSASRPQDRQFILSSKKLLLSDSGFYLCAWDRQETQYFGPGTRLLVL.